The 9 T cell receptor beta chains below come from one sample, sequenced in a study of T cell changes during pregnancy in multiple sclerosis. Assay: immunoSEQ multiplex PCR; the TCRdb copy retains only in-frame clones and omits some. The profile shows around 67,000 clones, 92% of them singletons. The sequencing used peripheral blood, collected in the first trimester of pregnancy. The receptor source for this set is a female donor with multiple sclerosis, enrolled in a pregnancy study.

The V and J genes are TRBV28 and TRBJ2-3; TRBD2 agrees at 9 bases. V was pared by 2 bases and J by 2 bases, with 14 bases of the junction left unmatched. The CDR3 runs to 19 residues. The germline gives CDR1 MDHEN, CDR2 SYDVKM. This chain's CDR3 is CASSLAWEEREVDTDTQYF. As DNA, the CDR3 is TGTGCCAGCAGTTTAGCCTGGGAGGAGCGGGAGGTTGACACAGATACGCAGTATTTT.

As concerns this clone: One junction end does not reproduce the germline sequence, and a read error may be involved. This chain uses TRBV7-7 with TRBJ2-1, with D perhaps TRBD2 (5 bases). Per germline, CDR1 SSHAT and CDR2 FNYEAQ (reference sequence). The length of the CDR3 is 13 residues. In DNA form, the CDR3 reads TGTGCTAGCAGCTTAGAATCGGGGATGGGGCAGTTCTTC. It is translated as CASSLESGMGQFF.

The rearrangement links TRBV7-9 to TRBJ2-5; a weak D match, TRBD2 (5 bases). This CDR3 is built from 14 residues. The V and J ends lost 4 bases and 1 base respectively, with 10 bases between them. Germline CDR1 reads SEHNR; CDR2 reads FQNEAQ (reference sequence). DNA of the CDR3: TGTGCCAGCAGCTCCGGGATGGTCCAAGAGACCCAGTACTTC. This encodes CASSSGMVQETQYF.

This sequence joins TRBV19 and TRBJ2-2; D not resolved. Germline loops: CDR1 LNHDA, CDR2 SQIVND (reference sequence). V was pared by 6 bases and J by 6 bases, with 11 bases between. The length of the CDR3 is 13 residues. Here the CDR3 reads CASSRGGAGELFF. The DNA of the CDR3 is TGTGCCAGTAGCCGAGGTGGCGCCGGGGAGCTGTTTTTT.

The rearrangement links TRBV12-2 to TRBJ1-2; no DNA check was done on the table's D call, TRBD1. TRBV12-2 is given as a pseudogene. The CDR3 spans 12 residues. This CDR3 reads CASRWGPYGYTF. CDR3 sequence (DNA): TGTGCAAGTCGCTGGGGGCCCTATGGCTACACCTTC.

The chain uses TRBV5-4 and TRBJ2-2; no definite D call. With 4 bases removed from V and 4 bases from J, the gap between germline ends came to 11 bases. This CDR3 region has 14 residues. Germline loops: CDR1 SGHNT, CDR2 YYREEE (reference sequence). The CDR3 protein is CASSLGAFTGELFF. The CDR3 DNA is TGTGCCAGCAGCCTAGGAGCGTTCACCGGGGAGCTGTTTTTT.

This sequence joins TRBV27 and TRBJ2-7; 7 bases line up with TRBD2. CDR1 and CDR2 from the germline V gene are MNHEY and SMNVEV (reference sequence). The CDR3 consists of 15 residues. Trimming removed 8 bases from V and 0 bases from J; junction bases left unmatched: 10. The CDR3 loop reads CASRYGAGDSYEQYF. DNA for the CDR3: TGTGCCAGCCGCTACGGTGCGGGGGACTCCTACGAGCAGTACTTC.

This chain uses TRBV6-5 with TRBJ1-4; 8 bases agree with TRBD1. Trimming at V came to 6 bases and at J to 4 bases, leaving 7 bases not matched to a gene. CDR1 and CDR2 from the germline V gene are MNHEY and SVGAGI. This CDR3 spans 15 amino acids. DNA for the CDR3: TGTGCCAGCAGCCCCCGGGACAGGCTTAATGAAAAACTGTTTTTT. Its protein product is CASSPRDRLNEKLFF.

This clone was found a few times. The chain couples TRBV28 to TRBJ2-7, with TRBD2 as a possible D gene (5 bases). From germline, CDR1 is MDHEN and CDR2 SYDVKM. This CDR3 is built from 16 residues. The germline V and J ends were trimmed by 7 bases and 1 base, with 20 bases remaining between them. The CDR3: CASNLRRTGPSYEQYF. DNA of the CDR3: TGTGCCAGCAACCTCCGGAGGACGGGTCCTTCCTACGAGCAGTACTTC.